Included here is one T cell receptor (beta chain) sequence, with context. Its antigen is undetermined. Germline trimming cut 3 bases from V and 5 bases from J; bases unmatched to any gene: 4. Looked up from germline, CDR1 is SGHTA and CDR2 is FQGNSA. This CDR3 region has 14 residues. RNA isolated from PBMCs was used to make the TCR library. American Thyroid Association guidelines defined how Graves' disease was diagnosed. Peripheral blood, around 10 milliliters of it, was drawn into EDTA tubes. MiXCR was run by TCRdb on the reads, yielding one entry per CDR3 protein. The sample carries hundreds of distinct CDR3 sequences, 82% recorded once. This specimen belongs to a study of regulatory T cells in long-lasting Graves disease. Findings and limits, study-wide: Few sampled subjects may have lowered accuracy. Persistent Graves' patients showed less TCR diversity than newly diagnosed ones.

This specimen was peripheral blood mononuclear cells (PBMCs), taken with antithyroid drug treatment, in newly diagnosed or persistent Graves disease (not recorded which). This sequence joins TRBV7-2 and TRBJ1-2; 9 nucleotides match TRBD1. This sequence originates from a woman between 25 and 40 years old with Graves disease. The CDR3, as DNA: TGTGCCAGCAGCTTGATGACAGGGGGATATGGCTACACCTTC. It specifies CASSLMTGGYGYTF. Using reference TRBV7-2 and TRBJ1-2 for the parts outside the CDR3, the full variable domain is GAGVSQSPSNKVTEKGKDVELRCDPISGHTALYWYRQSLGQGLEFLIYFQGNSAPDKSGLPSDRFSAERTGGSVSTLTIQRTQQEDSAVYLCASSLMTGGYGYTFGSGTRLTVV.